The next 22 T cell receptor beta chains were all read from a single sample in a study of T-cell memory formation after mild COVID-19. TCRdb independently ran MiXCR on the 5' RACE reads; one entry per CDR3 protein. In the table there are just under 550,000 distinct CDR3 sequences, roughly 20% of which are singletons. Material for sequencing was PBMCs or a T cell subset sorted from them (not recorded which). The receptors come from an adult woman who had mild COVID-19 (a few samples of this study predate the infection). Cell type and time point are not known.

The CDR3 region is CASTLGTGIYEQYF. CDR3 nucleotides: TGTGCCAGCACCTTAGGGACGGGTATCTACGAGCAGTACTTC. This chain links TRBV6-2 or TRBV6-3 with TRBJ2-7, with D possibly called TRBD1 or TRBD2 (5 bases each). The germline V gene has CDR1 MNHEY and CDR2 SVGEGT. Trimming took 7 bases from V and 3 from J, leaving 16 bases between them. The CDR3 runs to 14 residues.

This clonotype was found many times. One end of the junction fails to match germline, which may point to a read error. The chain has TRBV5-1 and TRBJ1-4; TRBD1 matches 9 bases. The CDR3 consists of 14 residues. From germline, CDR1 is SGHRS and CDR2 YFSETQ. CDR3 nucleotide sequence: TGTGCCAGCAGCCCGGGACAGGGTGGCGAAAAACTGTTTTTT. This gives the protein CASSPGQGGEKLFF. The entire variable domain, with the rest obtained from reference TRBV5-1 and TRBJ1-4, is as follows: KAGVTQTPRYLIKTRGQQVTLSCSPISGHRSVSWYQQTPGQGLQFLFEYFSETQRNKGNFPGRFSGRQFSNSRSEMNVSTLELGDSALYLCASSPGQGGEKLFFGSGTQLSVL.

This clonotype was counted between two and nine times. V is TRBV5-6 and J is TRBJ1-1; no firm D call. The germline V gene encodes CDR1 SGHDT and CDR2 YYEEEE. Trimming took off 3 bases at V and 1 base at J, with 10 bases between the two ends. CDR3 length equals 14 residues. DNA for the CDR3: TGTGCCAGCAGCTACCAGACGGGGAACACTGAAGCTTTCTTT. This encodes CASSYQTGNTEAFF.

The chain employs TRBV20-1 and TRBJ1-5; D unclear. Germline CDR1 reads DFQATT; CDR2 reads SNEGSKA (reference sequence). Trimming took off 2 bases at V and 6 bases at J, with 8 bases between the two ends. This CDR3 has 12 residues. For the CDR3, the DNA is TGCAGTGCTAGACGAAATCTTCAGCCCCAGCATTTT. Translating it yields CSARRNLQPQHF.

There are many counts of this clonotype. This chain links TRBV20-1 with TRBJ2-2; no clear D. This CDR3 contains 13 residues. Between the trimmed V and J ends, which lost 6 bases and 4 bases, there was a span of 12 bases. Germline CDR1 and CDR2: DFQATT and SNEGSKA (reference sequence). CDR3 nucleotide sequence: TGCAGTGCGCCATCCAGGCTCACCGGGGAGCTGTTTTTT. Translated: CSAPSRLTGELFF.

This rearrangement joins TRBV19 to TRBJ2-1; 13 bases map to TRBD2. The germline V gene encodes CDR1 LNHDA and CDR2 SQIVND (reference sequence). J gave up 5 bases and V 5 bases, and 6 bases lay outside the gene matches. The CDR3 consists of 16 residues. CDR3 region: CASSLTSGRPHNEQFF. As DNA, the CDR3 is TGTGCCAGTAGTTTGACTAGCGGGAGGCCTCACAATGAGCAGTTCTTC.

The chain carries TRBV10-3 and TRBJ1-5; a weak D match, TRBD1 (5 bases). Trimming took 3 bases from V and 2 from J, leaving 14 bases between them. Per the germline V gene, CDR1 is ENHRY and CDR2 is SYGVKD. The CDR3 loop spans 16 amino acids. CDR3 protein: CAISEFGGGGNQPQHF. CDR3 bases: TGTGCCATCAGTGAATTCGGGGGTGGGGGCAATCAGCCCCAGCATTTT.

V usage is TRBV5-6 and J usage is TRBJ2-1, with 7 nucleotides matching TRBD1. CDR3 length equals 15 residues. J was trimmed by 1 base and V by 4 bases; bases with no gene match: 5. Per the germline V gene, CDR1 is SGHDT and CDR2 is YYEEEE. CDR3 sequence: CASSRVRGSYNEQFF. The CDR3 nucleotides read TGTGCCAGCAGCCGGGTCAGGGGGTCCTACAATGAGCAGTTCTTC.

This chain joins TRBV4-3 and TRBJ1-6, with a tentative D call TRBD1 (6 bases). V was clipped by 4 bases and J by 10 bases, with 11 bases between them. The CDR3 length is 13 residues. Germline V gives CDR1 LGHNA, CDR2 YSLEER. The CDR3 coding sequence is TGCGCCAGCAGCCTCCAGGGGACCTCACCCCTCCACTTT. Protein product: CASSLQGTSPLHF.

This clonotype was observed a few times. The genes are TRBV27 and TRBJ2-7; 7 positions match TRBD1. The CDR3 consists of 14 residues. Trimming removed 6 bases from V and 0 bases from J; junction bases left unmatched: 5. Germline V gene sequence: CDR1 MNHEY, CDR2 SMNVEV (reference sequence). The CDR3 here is CASSLDRYSYEQYF. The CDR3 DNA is TGTGCCAGCAGCCTGGACAGGTACTCCTACGAGCAGTACTTC.

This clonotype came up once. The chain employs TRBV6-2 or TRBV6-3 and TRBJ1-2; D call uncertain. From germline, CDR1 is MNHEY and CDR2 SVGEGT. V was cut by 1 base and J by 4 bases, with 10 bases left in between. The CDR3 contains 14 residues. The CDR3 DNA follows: TGTGCCAGCAGTTACTTTAGGGATCGCTATGGCTACACCTTC. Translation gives CASSYFRDRYGYTF.

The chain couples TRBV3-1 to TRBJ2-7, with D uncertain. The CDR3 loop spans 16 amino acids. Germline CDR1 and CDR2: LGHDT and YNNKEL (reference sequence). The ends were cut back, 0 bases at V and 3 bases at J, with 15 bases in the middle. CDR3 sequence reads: CASSQERSWTIYEQYF. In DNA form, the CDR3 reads TGTGCCAGCAGCCAAGAACGTAGTTGGACCATCTACGAGCAGTACTTC.

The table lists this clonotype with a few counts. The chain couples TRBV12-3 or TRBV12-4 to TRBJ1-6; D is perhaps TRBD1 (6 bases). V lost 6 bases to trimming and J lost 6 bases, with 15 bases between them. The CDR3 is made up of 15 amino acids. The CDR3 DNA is TGTGCCAGCAGGCCAAGGGGGGGCTCTAATTCACCCCTCCACTTT. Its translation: CASRPRGGSNSPLHF.

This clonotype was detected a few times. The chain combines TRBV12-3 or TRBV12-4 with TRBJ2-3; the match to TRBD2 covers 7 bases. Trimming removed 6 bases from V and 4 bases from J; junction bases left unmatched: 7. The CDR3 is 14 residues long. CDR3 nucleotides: TGTGCCAGCAGGGTAGCGGGTTTGGCAGATACGCAGTATTTT. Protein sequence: CASRVAGLADTQYF.

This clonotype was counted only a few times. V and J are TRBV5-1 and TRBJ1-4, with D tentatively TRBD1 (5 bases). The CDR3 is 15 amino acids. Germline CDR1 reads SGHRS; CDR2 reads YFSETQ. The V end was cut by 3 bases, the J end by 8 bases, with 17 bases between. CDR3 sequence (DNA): TGCGCCAGCAGCTCGGGGGGAGCTGGCGGAGAAAAACTGTTTTTT. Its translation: CASSSGGAGGEKLFF.

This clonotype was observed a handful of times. The CDR3 sequence: CASSLHAQETQYF. The CDR3 DNA reads TGCGCCAGCAGCTTACATGCCCAAGAGACCCAGTACTTC. The chain links TRBV5-1 to TRBJ2-5; D not certain. This CDR3 comprises 13 residues. V shed 2 bases and J shed 1 base, with 6 bases lying between them. CDR1 SGHRS and CDR2 YFSETQ come from the germline V gene.

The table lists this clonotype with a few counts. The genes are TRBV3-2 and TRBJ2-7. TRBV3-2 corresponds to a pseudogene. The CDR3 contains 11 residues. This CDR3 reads CASSHKAEQYF. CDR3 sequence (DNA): TGTGCCAGCAGCCATAAGGCCGAGCAGTACTTC.

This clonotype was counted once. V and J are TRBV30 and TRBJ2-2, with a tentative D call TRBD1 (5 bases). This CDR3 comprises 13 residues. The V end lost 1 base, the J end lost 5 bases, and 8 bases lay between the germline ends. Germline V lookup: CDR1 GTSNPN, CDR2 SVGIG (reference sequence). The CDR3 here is CAWSERGTGELFF. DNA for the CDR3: TGTGCCTGGAGTGAAAGGGGAACCGGGGAGCTGTTTTTT.

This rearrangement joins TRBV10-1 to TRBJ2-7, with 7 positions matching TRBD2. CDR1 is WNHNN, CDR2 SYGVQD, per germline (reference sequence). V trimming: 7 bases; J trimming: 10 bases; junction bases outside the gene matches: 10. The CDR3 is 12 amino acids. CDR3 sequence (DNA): TGCGCCAGCAAGGGAGCGGGATGCGGACAGTACTTC. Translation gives CASKGAGCGQYF.

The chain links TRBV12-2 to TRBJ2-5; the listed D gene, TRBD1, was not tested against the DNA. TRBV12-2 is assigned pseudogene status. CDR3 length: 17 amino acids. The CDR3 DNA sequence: TGTGCAAGTCGCCTGGTGTCAGGGATGAGAGGGAAAGAGACCCAGTACTTC. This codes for CASRLVSGMRGKETQYF.

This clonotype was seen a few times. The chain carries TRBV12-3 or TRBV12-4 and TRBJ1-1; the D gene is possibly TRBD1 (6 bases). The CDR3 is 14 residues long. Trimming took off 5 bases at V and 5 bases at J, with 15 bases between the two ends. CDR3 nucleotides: TGTGCCAGCAGTGAAACAGGGTCGAGGACTGAAGCTTTCTTT. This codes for CASSETGSRTEAFF.

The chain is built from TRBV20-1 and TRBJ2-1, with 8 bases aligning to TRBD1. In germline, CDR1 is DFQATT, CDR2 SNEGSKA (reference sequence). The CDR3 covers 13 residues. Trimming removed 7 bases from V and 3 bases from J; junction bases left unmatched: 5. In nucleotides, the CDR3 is TGCAGTGGTGAACAGGGGGACTACAATGAGCAGTTCTTC. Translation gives CSGEQGDYNEQFF.